The present T cell receptor (beta chain) was sequenced within a study of T cell repertoires in cytomegalovirus infection. Study summary: Epitope selection comprised recently identified HLA-C-restricted CMV epitopes and well-studied HLA-B-restricted CMV epitopes. CMV infection plus the matching HLA type was flagged by public TCR beta signatures. Points from the study as a whole: Of the TCR beta families, the public ones yielded a cumulative frequency that identified carriers of CMV plus the relevant HLA. There were HLA-C-restricted CMV-specific TCR beta clonotypes dominating the ex vivo response.

Germline-derived CDR1 and CDR2 are DFQATT and SNEGSKA (reference sequence). Trimming removed 5 bases at V and 4 bases at J, with 15 bases between. CDR3 length: 14 amino acids. A word on this clonotype: Its antigen is still unknown.

TCRdb reprocessed the reads via MiXCR and lists one record per CDR3 protein. Of some 940,000 distinct CDR3 sequences in the sample, roughly 31% were seen once. This clonotype was obtained from a human donor in good health (CMV status not recorded). Some clones in this sample may be carry-over from other donors' samples. This chain connects TRBV20-1 to TRBJ1-5; D might be TRBD1 (5 bases). Sequences were derived from cultured CD8+ T cells from PBMCs, sampled from culture after CMV antigen stimulation. The CDR3 DNA follows: TGCAGTGCTGCCACCAGGGCTCGAAATCAGCCCCAGCATTTT. This translates into CSAATRARNQPQHF.